This entry is about one TCR beta chain. The antigen is not known. The germline V and J ends were trimmed by 0 bases and 0 bases, with 15 bases remaining between them. The length of the CDR3 is 18 residues. This record comes from a study of cytomegalovirus exposure and HLA in healthy donors. PCR was performed using 60 Vbeta and 13 Jbeta primers. Using immunoSEQ multiplex PCR, the repertoire was profiled, and TCRdb retains in-frame clones only, with some absent. The sample shows some 170,000 clones, roughly 79% of them seen only once. Study results and limitations: The presence/absence work took it that sequencing depth was about the same across donors.

The source is a male donor in good health and CMV-seronegative. The sample consisted of PBMCs. The chain uses TRBV23-1 and TRBJ1-5; D is perhaps TRBD1 (6 bases). TRBV23-1 is known as an ORF, though its function is uncertain. CDR3 DNA: TGCGCCAGCAGTCAATCGAACGGGGACAAGTATAGCAATCAGCCCCAGCATTTT. It encodes CASSQSNGDKYSNQPQHF.